The next 32 T cell receptor beta chains were all read from a single sample in a study of blood T cell repertoires in COVID-19 (TCRdb year 2020). Library preparation used the immunoSEQ multiplex PCR assay. Sourced from immuneACCESS, this table was stored by TCRdb with only in-frame sequences that have V and J called. A share of the clones is absent; for the studies checked, an unresolved V gene accounts for under half, and the remainder has no known explanation. For this sample the table gives 260,000 or so clones, of which roughly 80% were detected only once. The ten largest clonotypes hold about 4.8% of the sample. The sequencing input was peripheral blood. The receptors here all came from a woman in her seventies with acute or convalescent COVID-19.

The gene calls are TRBV30 and TRBJ2-5; D possibly corresponds to TRBD1 (6 bases). The V end lost 3 bases, the J end lost 1 base, and 15 bases lay between the germline ends. The CDR3 consists of 15 residues. Germline V gene data show CDR1 as GTSNPN and CDR2 as SVGIG (reference sequence). CDR3 amino acids: CAWRRQENLQETQYF. CDR3 coding DNA: TGTGCCTGGAGGCGACAGGAAAACCTCCAAGAGACCCAGTACTTC. Complete variable domain (other parts from reference TRBV30 and TRBJ2-5): SQTIHQWPATLVQPVGSPLSLECTVEGTSNPNLYWYRQAAGRGLQLLFYSVGIGQISSEVPQNLSASRPQDRQFILSSKKLLLSDSGFYLCAWRRQENLQETQYFGPGTRLLVL.

This clone turned up a few times. This chain uses TRBV6-5 with TRBJ2-7; D is ambiguous. Trimming took off 11 bases at V and 7 bases at J, with 24 bases between the two ends. CDR3 length: 14 amino acids. Germline CDR1 and CDR2: MNHEY and SVGAGI. The CDR3 loop is CAEARAPGGEEQYF. CDR3 bases: TGTGCCGAGGCTCGCGCCCCGGGTGGAGAAGAGCAGTACTTC.

The chain combines TRBV24-1 with TRBJ2-2; possible D gene TRBD1, 6 bases. The V end was cut by 1 base, the J end by 6 bases, with 11 bases between. The germline V gene has CDR1 KGHDR and CDR2 SFDVKD. There are 15 residues in the CDR3. CDR3 amino acids: CATSDFTGRAGELFF. The CDR3 region has the DNA TGTGCCACCAGTGATTTTACAGGGAGAGCCGGGGAGCTGTTTTTT.

The CDR3 region has the DNA TGTGCCAGTAGTACTACTCCGGGACAGGGGGCGGGCGAGCAGTACTTC. Amino acid sequence: CASSTTPGQGAGEQYF. The rearrangement uses TRBV19 and TRBJ2-7; 12 bases match TRBD1. CDR3 length equals 16 residues. The germline CDR1 and CDR2 sequences are LNHDA and SQIVND (reference sequence). Trimming took 4 bases from V and 6 from J; bases not matched to a gene: 10.

This chain links TRBV7-8 with TRBJ1-5; 7 bases are a match to TRBD1. Germline V gene sequence: CDR1 SGHVS, CDR2 FQNEAQ. CDR3 length equals 16 residues. V trimming: 5 bases; J trimming: 0 bases; junction bases outside the gene matches: 7. CDR3 sequence (DNA): TGTGCCAGCAGCCGGGACAGTCCTTATAGCAATCAGCCCCAGCATTTT. Translating gives CASSRDSPYSNQPQHF.

J is TRBJ2-7 and V is TRBV5-6; 11 nucleotides line up with TRBD2. CDR1 is SGHDT, CDR2 YYEEEE, per germline. Trimming at V came to 0 bases and at J to 6 bases, leaving 5 bases not matched to a gene. The CDR3 totals 15 residues. The CDR3 sequence is CASSLVASGGIEQYF. Written as DNA, the CDR3 is TGTGCCAGCAGCTTGGTGGCTAGCGGGGGGATCGAGCAGTACTTC.

The genes are TRBV19 and TRBJ1-5; perhaps TRBD1 as D (6 bases). Germline V gives CDR1 LNHDA, CDR2 SQIVND (reference sequence). The CDR3 has 16 residues. Trimming left V 1 base short and J 1 base short, with 11 bases between. CDR3 coding DNA: TGTGCCAGTAGTATAGTAACAGGGTCGAGCAATCAGCCCCAGCATTTT. This sequence encodes CASSIVTGSSNQPQHF.

J is TRBJ1-2 and V is TRBV19; TRBD1 matches at 8 bases. Trimming removed 7 bases from V and 3 bases from J; junction bases left unmatched: 13. This CDR3 spans 16 amino acids. Germline CDR1 and CDR2: LNHDA and SQIVND (reference sequence). The CDR3 DNA reads as TGTGCCAGTACTACGCAGGGGGCGATTGAATACTATGGCTACACCTTC. This gives the protein CASTTQGAIEYYGYTF.

V usage is TRBV2 and J usage is TRBJ2-7; D gene uncertain. Trimming pared 8 bases from V and 3 bases from J, leaving 11 bases between. The length of the CDR3 is 12 residues. Germline V gene sequence: CDR1 SNHLY, CDR2 FYNNEI. The CDR3 bases are TGTGCCAGCTTGCAACACCGCTACGAGCAGTACTTC. This sequence encodes CASLQHRYEQYF.

The chain couples TRBV4-1 to TRBJ1-5; tentatively, D is TRBD1 (6 bases). Between the trimmed V and J ends, which lost 4 bases and 2 bases, there was a span of 9 bases. The CDR3 runs to 14 residues. From germline, CDR1 is MGHRA and CDR2 YSYEKL. The CDR3: CASSPRTGNQPQHF. The CDR3 DNA sequence: TGCGCCAGCAGCCCCCGGACAGGCAATCAGCCCCAGCATTTT.

This clone was observed a single time. V usage is TRBV6-2 or TRBV6-3 and J usage is TRBJ2-2, with D uncertain. Germline V gene lookup returns CDR1 MNHEY and CDR2 SVGEGT. The CDR3 runs to 14 residues. The V end lost 5 bases, the J end lost 1 base, and 8 bases lay between the germline ends. CDR3 amino acids: CASSLRMNTGELFF. The CDR3 DNA is TGTGCCAGCAGTCTGCGGATGAACACCGGGGAGCTGTTTTTT.

This clone occurred many times. V usage is TRBV4-2 and J usage is TRBJ2-2, with D perhaps TRBD2 (6 bases). Deletions cut 2 bases from V and 5 bases from J, with 12 bases between. The CDR3 runs to 15 residues. Germline V gene lookup returns CDR1 LGHNA and CDR2 YNFKEQ. The DNA of the CDR3 is TGTGCCAGCAGCCAATCGGGGGATGCAACCGGGGAGCTGTTTTTT. As protein: CASSQSGDATGELFF.

This clone occurred a few times. The chain is built from TRBV7-9 and TRBJ1-2; 9 bases fit TRBD1. Per the germline V gene, CDR1 is SEHNR and CDR2 is FQNEAQ (reference sequence). CDR3 length: 15 amino acids. V lost 5 bases and J lost 0; bases outside the gene matches: 4. The CDR3, as DNA: TGTGCCAGCAGCCCCGGACAGGGGCCTAACTATGGCTACACCTTC. It specifies CASSPGQGPNYGYTF. The whole variable domain, filled in from reference TRBV7-9 and TRBJ1-2, reads DTGVSQNPRHKITKRGQNVTFRCDPISEHNRLYWYRQTLGQGPEFLTYFQNEAQLEKSRLLSDRFSAERPKGSFSTLEIQRTEQGDSAMYLCASSPGQGPNYGYTFGSGTRLTVV.

The chain uses TRBV30 and TRBJ1-5; 7 bases agree with TRBD1. The J segment lost 8 bases and the V segment lost 4 bases, leaving 8 bases of the junction unmatched. The CDR3 is 13 amino acids. Germline lookup yields CDR1 GTSNPN and CDR2 SVGIG (reference sequence). Here the CDR3 reads CAWTRQGSEPQHF. The CDR3 region has the DNA TGTGCCTGGACCCGACAGGGCTCGGAGCCCCAGCATTTT.

This rearrangement joins TRBV21-1 to TRBJ1-4; the DNA was not compared with TRBD1, the D call given in the table. TRBV21-1 constitutes a pseudogene. The CDR3 has 17 amino acids. This chain's CDR3 is CARKRDRGFRTNEKLFF. CDR3 nucleotide sequence: TGTGCCAGGAAAAGGGACAGGGGATTTAGGACTAATGAAAAACTGTTTTTT.

J is TRBJ1-1 and V is TRBV4-1; no clear D gene. Germline lookup yields CDR1 MGHRA and CDR2 YSYEKL. Trimming pared 0 bases from V and 1 base from J, leaving 12 bases between. This CDR3 has 16 amino acids. CDR3 protein: CASSQEVTSQNTEAFF. The DNA for the CDR3 is TGCGCCAGCAGCCAAGAGGTGACTAGTCAGAACACTGAAGCTTTCTTT.

The chain links TRBV18 to TRBJ1-2; D is possibly TRBD1 (5 bases). This CDR3 contains 18 residues. The V end lost 3 bases, the J end lost 2 bases, and 22 bases lay between the germline ends. In germline, CDR1 is KGHSH, CDR2 LQKENI. The CDR3 DNA sequence: TGTGCCAGCTCACCTATTCCTCTCCGCGGGGAGGGGAACTATGGCTACACCTTC. This sequence encodes CASSPIPLRGEGNYGYTF.

The chain carries TRBV27 and TRBJ1-3, with D uncertain. Per the germline V gene, CDR1 is MNHEY and CDR2 is SMNVEV (reference sequence). The CDR3 is made up of 13 amino acids. With 5 bases removed from V and 3 bases from J, the gap between germline ends came to 8 bases. Here the CDR3 DNA reads TGTGCCAGCAGTCTCCGAGGTGGAAACACCATATATTTT. This translates into CASSLRGGNTIYF.

The gene calls are TRBV4-2 and TRBJ1-3; TRBD1 aligns across 7 bases. This CDR3 spans 14 amino acids. Germline-derived CDR1 and CDR2 are LGHNA and YNFKEQ. Trimming took 5 bases from V and 3 from J; bases not matched to a gene: 4. This chain's CDR3 is CASSKRGRGNTIYF. DNA for the CDR3: TGTGCCAGCAGCAAAAGGGGGCGTGGAAACACCATATATTTT.

This sequence joins TRBV28 and TRBJ1-2; 8 bases map to TRBD1. This CDR3 has 13 amino acids. V was pared by 6 bases and J by 9 bases, with 9 bases of the junction left unmatched. Germline CDR1 reads MDHEN; CDR2 reads SYDVKM. The CDR3 DNA is TGTGCCAGCAGCCGAGGACAGGGTCTGAGCTACACCTTC. Translation gives CASSRGQGLSYTF.

The CDR3, as DNA: TGTGCCAGCAGTCTACAGGGGACTGAGCAGTTCTTC. Translation gives CASSLQGTEQFF. The gene calls are TRBV6-5 and TRBJ2-1; 7 nucleotides match TRBD1. In germline, CDR1 is MNHEY, CDR2 SVGAGI. The CDR3 has 12 residues. V lost 5 bases to trimming and J lost 9 bases; unmatched junction nucleotides: 4.

This chain connects TRBV7-2 to TRBJ2-7; no reliable D call. Germline-derived CDR1 and CDR2 are SGHTA and FQGNSA. The CDR3 contains 14 residues. The ends were cut back, 3 bases at V and 2 bases at J, with 11 bases in the middle. For the CDR3, the DNA is TGTGCCAGCAGCTTTCCCAGCGCAGCCTACGAGCAGTACTTC. This sequence encodes CASSFPSAAYEQYF.

The V gene is TRBV28, the J gene TRBJ1-5; TRBD1 aligns across 7 bases. J gave up 3 bases and V 10 bases, and 6 bases lay outside the gene matches. The CDR3 is 13 residues long. Germline CDR1 reads MDHEN; CDR2 reads SYDVKM. CDR3 protein: CATNDRDNQPQHF. CDR3 coding DNA: TGTGCCACCAATGACAGGGACAATCAGCCCCAGCATTTT.

The rearrangement links TRBV28 to TRBJ1-5, with 7 bases lining up with TRBD1. J lost 3 bases, V lost 6 bases, and 8 bases had no gene match. Germline CDR1 MDHEN, CDR2 SYDVKM. This CDR3 is built from 15 residues. The CDR3 DNA sequence: TGTGCCAGCAGACAGGACAGGCCCAACAATCAGCCCCAGCATTTT. It is translated as CASRQDRPNNQPQHF.

The gene calls are TRBV6-6 and TRBJ2-4; TRBD1 matches at 7 bases. The germline V gene encodes CDR1 MNHNY and CDR2 SVGAGI (reference sequence). The junction had 6 bases not matched to a gene; V was cut back by 8 bases and J by 5 bases. The CDR3 length is 13 residues. The CDR3 nucleotides are TGTGCCAGCCCAACGGGACAGCAAAACATTCAGTACTTC. It is translated as CASPTGQQNIQYF.

The chain has TRBV5-1 and TRBJ1-1, with TRBD1 as a possible D gene (6 bases). Per the germline V gene, CDR1 is SGHRS and CDR2 is YFSETQ. The CDR3 is made up of 19 amino acids. V gave up 2 bases and J gave up 0 bases, with 23 bases separating them. CDR3 sequence reads: CASSFGVRTAMGLNTEAFF. CDR3 bases: TGCGCCAGCAGCTTTGGAGTTAGGACAGCCATGGGACTGAACACTGAAGCTTTCTTT. Full variable domain (remainder filled in from reference TRBV5-1 and TRBJ1-1): KAGVTQTPRYLIKTRGQQVTLSCSPISGHRSVSWYQQTPGQGLQFLFEYFSETQRNKGNFPGRFSGRQFSNSRSEMNVSTLELGDSALYLCASSFGVRTAMGLNTEAFFGQGTRLTVV.

This chain connects TRBV4-3 to TRBJ2-3; TRBD2 matches at 10 bases. Germline values: CDR1 LGHNA, CDR2 YSLEER. The CDR3 length is 17 residues. V dropped 0 bases and J dropped 2; count of bases not matched to a gene: 5. The CDR3 nucleotides read TGCGCCAGCAGCCAAGAAGGGCTAGCGGGGGCCACAGATACGCAGTATTTT. This encodes CASSQEGLAGATDTQYF.

This clone has just one count. The J gene is TRBJ2-1, the V gene TRBV19; D is possibly TRBD2 (6 bases). Germline V lookup: CDR1 LNHDA, CDR2 SQIVND (reference sequence). The CDR3 contains 13 residues. V gave up 10 bases and J gave up 5 bases, with 15 bases separating them. The CDR3 DNA reads TGTGCCACCGCGGGGCCAACTAACAATGAGCAGTTCTTC. Translation gives CATAGPTNNEQFF.

This chain connects TRBV2 to TRBJ1-6; the match to TRBD1 covers 8 bases. The V segment lost 6 bases and the J segment 9 bases; nucleotides outside the gene matches: 10. CDR3 length: 15 residues. Germline CDR1 is SNHLY and CDR2 is FYNNEI. CDR3 in DNA: TGTGCCAGCAGGGAACAGGGGGTAGTTCGTTCACCCCTCCACTTT. Translated: CASREQGVVRSPLHF.

The rearrangement links TRBV5-1 to TRBJ2-5; a possible D gene is TRBD2 (5 bases). CDR3 size: 13 residues. CDR1 is SGHRS and CDR2 is YFSETQ in the germline V gene. The ends were cut back, 2 bases at V and 5 bases at J, with 10 bases in the middle. CDR3 in DNA: TGCGCCAGCAGCTTACGGGGTGACGAGACCCAGTACTTC. It translates to CASSLRGDETQYF.

This clone was recorded only once. V usage is TRBV29-1 and J usage is TRBJ1-2; maybe TRBD1 (6 bases). Germline V gene lookup returns CDR1 SQVTM and CDR2 ANQGSEA. This CDR3 has 12 amino acids. The V end was cut by 1 base, the J end by 7 bases, with 10 bases between. DNA of the CDR3: TGCAGCGTTGAAGGGGGGCAGTTTGGCTACACCTTC. It yields the protein CSVEGGQFGYTF.

This chain joins TRBV6-6 and TRBJ1-6; tentatively, D is TRBD1 (6 bases). The ends were cut back, 6 bases at V and 9 bases at J, with 18 bases in the middle. From germline, CDR1 is MNHNY and CDR2 SVGAGI (reference sequence). The CDR3 runs to 15 residues. The DNA for the CDR3 is TGTGCCAGCAGCCCCAGGGGCCTTAATGCTTCACCCCTCCACTTT. Its translation: CASSPRGLNASPLHF.